The rows below give T cell receptor beta chains drawn from one sample of a study of blood T cells in healthy people across ages. Using its own MiXCR run on the 5' RACE reads, TCRdb lists one record per CDR3 protein. This sample has 1,500,000 or so distinct CDR3 sequences; almost 60% occur once, and the top ten carry 6.7%. Material for sequencing was blood. The source of these receptors is a man between 18 and 29 years old in good health. CDR3s include the opening cysteine and the closing phenylalanine or tryptophan. The order of the fields is CDR3 DNA, CDR3 protein, D gene, J gene, clone size, V gene. D genes are given only for firm matches. Clone size, where shown, is once, few, many, or a class for clones that have expanded.

CDR3nt: TGCAGTGCCGAGATAGCGGGAGGTAGGACAAAGCTCTCACAGGGGCAGTACTTC; CDR3aa: CSAEIAGGRTKLSQGQYF; d_gene: TRBD2; j_gene: TRBJ2-7; abundance: -; v_gene: TRBV20-1
CDR3nt: TGTGCCGTTAGCGGGAGGGAGCCCCCTCGTGAGCAGTTCTTC; CDR3aa: CAVSGREPPREQFF; d_gene: TRBD2; j_gene: TRBJ2-1; abundance: many; v_gene: TRBV7-9
CDR3nt: TGTGCCAGCAGCCAAGGGGTTATGCCTACCGAGCAGTACTTC; CDR3aa: CASSQGVMPTEQYF; d_gene: -; j_gene: TRBJ2-7; abundance: -; v_gene: TRBV3-1
CDR3nt: TGTGCCAGCAGCCTCGGACAGCTCAATCAGCCCCAGCATTTT; CDR3aa: CASSLGQLNQPQHF; d_gene: -; j_gene: TRBJ1-5; abundance: -; v_gene: TRBV3-1
CDR3nt: TGTGCCAGCAGCCAATTTGGGCTCGCCTATGGCTACACCTTC; CDR3aa: CASSQFGLAYGYTF; d_gene: -; j_gene: TRBJ1-2; abundance: -; v_gene: TRBV14
CDR3nt: TGTGCCAGCAGTTACTCGTCCGGGGGCGAGGCGGGCTACACCTTC; CDR3aa: CASSYSSGGEAGYTF; d_gene: -; j_gene: TRBJ1-2; abundance: -; v_gene: TRBV6-5
CDR3nt: TGTGCCAGCAGCTTATTCGGGTCGGATGGCTACACCTTC; CDR3aa: CASSLFGSDGYTF; d_gene: -; j_gene: TRBJ1-2; abundance: -; v_gene: TRBV7-9
CDR3nt: TGCAGTGCTCCACCTAATACCTACAATGAGCAGTACTTC; CDR3aa: CSAPPNTYNEQYF; d_gene: -; j_gene: TRBJ2-7; abundance: -; v_gene: TRBV20-1
CDR3nt: TGTGCCAGCAGCCAAGGGGTGGGCCGTCGAGATTCACCCCTCCACTTT; CDR3aa: CASSQGVGRRDSPLHF; d_gene: -; j_gene: TRBJ1-6; abundance: -; v_gene: TRBV3-1
CDR3nt: TGTGCCAGCAGCCGGGTTGACCAGGCCCACTATGGCTACACCTTC; CDR3aa: CASSRVDQAHYGYTF; d_gene: -; j_gene: TRBJ1-2; abundance: once; v_gene: TRBV3-1
CDR3nt: TGTGCCAGCAGCCAGCTTGGCCACCCAGGGAACGAGCAGTACTTC; CDR3aa: CASSQLGHPGNEQYF; d_gene: -; j_gene: TRBJ2-7; abundance: -; v_gene: TRBV4-2
CDR3nt: TGTGCCAGCAGTTACTCGAGGTCTAGCGGCTACGAGCAGTACTTC; CDR3aa: CASSYSRSSGYEQYF; d_gene: TRBD2; j_gene: TRBJ2-7; abundance: -; v_gene: TRBV6-5
CDR3nt: TGTGCCAGTAGTTATCGGGGTGATCGAAGCGAGCAGTACTTC; CDR3aa: CASSYRGDRSEQYF; d_gene: -; j_gene: TRBJ2-7; abundance: -; v_gene: TRBV6-2/TRBV6-3
CDR3nt: TGTGCCAGCAGCCAGTGGTATGGCTACGAGCAGTACTTC; CDR3aa: CASSQWYGYEQYF; d_gene: -; j_gene: TRBJ2-7; abundance: -; v_gene: TRBV14
CDR3nt: TGTGCCAGCAGCCAAGATTCCCGCGGTTCGGGGCAGTTCTTC; CDR3aa: CASSQDSRGSGQFF; d_gene: -; j_gene: TRBJ2-1; abundance: -; v_gene: TRBV14
CDR3nt: TGTGCCAGCAGCTTAGAGTGGGGGGACACTGAAGCTTTCTTT; CDR3aa: CASSLEWGDTEAFF; d_gene: -; j_gene: TRBJ1-1; abundance: -; v_gene: TRBV7-2
CDR3nt: TGTGCCAGCAGCGCCCGGGGGTCCTTAACGCCAACTAATGAAAAACTGTTTTTT; CDR3aa: CASSARGSLTPTNEKLFF; d_gene: -; j_gene: TRBJ1-4; abundance: -; v_gene: TRBV7-9
CDR3nt: TGCAGCGCCCCGGGGACTGAAGCTTTCTTT; CDR3aa: CSAPGTEAFF; d_gene: -; j_gene: TRBJ1-1; abundance: -; v_gene: TRBV29-1
CDR3nt: TGTGCCAGCAGCCGGGGACTGCTGGATACGCAGTATTTT; CDR3aa: CASSRGLLDTQYF; d_gene: -; j_gene: TRBJ2-3; abundance: -; v_gene: TRBV7-9
CDR3nt: TGTGCCAGCAGCTTATGGGTAGCGGGGACTGTGTCCGAGCAGTACTTC; CDR3aa: CASSLWVAGTVSEQYF; d_gene: TRBD2; j_gene: TRBJ2-7; abundance: once; v_gene: TRBV7-9
CDR3nt: TGTGCCAGCAATCTAAGTGGTGAGCGGCACAATGAGCAGTTCTTC; CDR3aa: CASNLSGERHNEQFF; d_gene: -; j_gene: TRBJ2-1; abundance: -; v_gene: TRBV2
CDR3nt: TGCAGTGCTAGGGGGGCGTCTCGGGAGACCCAGTACTTC; CDR3aa: CSARGASRETQYF; d_gene: -; j_gene: TRBJ2-5; abundance: -; v_gene: TRBV20-1
CDR3nt: TGTGCCAGCAATCTCAGTCCCTACGAGCAGTACTTC; CDR3aa: CASNLSPYEQYF; d_gene: -; j_gene: TRBJ2-7; abundance: -; v_gene: TRBV2
CDR3nt: TGTGCCAGCAGCTTAGTCCGGACTCGGGGCTACACCTTC; CDR3aa: CASSLVRTRGYTF; d_gene: -; j_gene: TRBJ1-2; abundance: -; v_gene: TRBV11-2
CDR3nt: TGTGCCAGCAGTGAAATTGGCTCTACCGTTACCTACGAGCAGTACTTC; CDR3aa: CASSEIGSTVTYEQYF; d_gene: -; j_gene: TRBJ2-7; abundance: -; v_gene: TRBV2
CDR3nt: TGTGCCATCAGTGTGGAGACAGGGCTCTATGGCTACACCTTC; CDR3aa: CAISVETGLYGYTF; d_gene: TRBD1; j_gene: TRBJ1-2; abundance: -; v_gene: TRBV10-3
CDR3nt: TGTGCCAGCAGCTTAGGGGCAGGGGAGTTCTATGGCTACACCTTC; CDR3aa: CASSLGAGEFYGYTF; d_gene: -; j_gene: TRBJ1-2; abundance: -; v_gene: TRBV11-2
CDR3nt: TGCGCCAGCAGCCAAGTTCGGACCTCATTGCCAAACATTCAGTACTTC; CDR3aa: CASSQVRTSLPNIQYF; d_gene: -; j_gene: TRBJ2-4; abundance: few; v_gene: TRBV4-1
CDR3nt: TGTGCCAGCAGCTTGTATCCCGGGACAAGCTACGAGCAGTACTTC; CDR3aa: CASSLYPGTSYEQYF; d_gene: -; j_gene: TRBJ2-7; abundance: -; v_gene: TRBV7-2
CDR3nt: TGCAGTGCTGTCCCTCTCGGGGCTGGGAATGAGCAGTACTTC; CDR3aa: CSAVPLGAGNEQYF; d_gene: -; j_gene: TRBJ2-5; abundance: -; v_gene: TRBV20-1
CDR3nt: TGTGCCAGCAGCTCCGCGGGGGATATTCCCTACGAGCAGTACTTC; CDR3aa: CASSSAGDIPYEQYF; d_gene: TRBD2; j_gene: TRBJ2-7; abundance: few; v_gene: TRBV7-9
CDR3nt: TGCAGTGCTAGACAAGTGGAACAGGGCTACGAGCAGTACTTC; CDR3aa: CSARQVEQGYEQYF; d_gene: -; j_gene: TRBJ2-7; abundance: few; v_gene: TRBV20-1
CDR3nt: TGCAGTGCTGCACGGGCGAACAATGAGCAGTTCTTC; CDR3aa: CSAARANNEQFF; d_gene: -; j_gene: TRBJ2-1; abundance: -; v_gene: TRBV20-1
CDR3nt: TGCAGCGTAGCGGTGAACTCCTACGAGCAGTACTTC; CDR3aa: CSVAVNSYEQYF; d_gene: -; j_gene: TRBJ2-7; abundance: -; v_gene: TRBV29-1
CDR3nt: TGTGCCAGCAGTTTACCGGGACTGAGCCAACAAGAGACCCAGTACTTC; CDR3aa: CASSLPGLSQQETQYF; d_gene: -; j_gene: TRBJ2-5; abundance: -; v_gene: TRBV6-7
CDR3nt: TGTGCCACCAGCAGAGATAATGGGTCCGGGACAAGGAACATTCAGTACTTC; CDR3aa: CATSRDNGSGTRNIQYF; d_gene: -; j_gene: TRBJ2-4; abundance: -; v_gene: TRBV15
CDR3nt: TGTGCTAGTGGTTTTCCAGGGCTAGGAGAGACCCAGTACTTC; CDR3aa: CASGFPGLGETQYF; d_gene: -; j_gene: TRBJ2-5; abundance: -; v_gene: TRBV12-5
CDR3nt: TGCAGTGCTAGGGACCGACATGGCTACACCTTC; CDR3aa: CSARDRHGYTF; d_gene: -; j_gene: TRBJ1-2; abundance: -; v_gene: TRBV20-1
CDR3nt: TGTGCCAGCAGAGGACAGGGGGCGCATGGGATAGATGAGCAGTTCTTC; CDR3aa: CASRGQGAHGIDEQFF; d_gene: TRBD1; j_gene: TRBJ2-1; abundance: -; v_gene: TRBV25-1
CDR3nt: TGTGCCAGCAGTCTTGGACAGCCCGCAGCGCGGCCCCAGCATTTT; CDR3aa: CASSLGQPAARPQHF; d_gene: -; j_gene: TRBJ1-5; abundance: -; v_gene: TRBV12-3/TRBV12-4
CDR3nt: TGTGCCAGCAGCGATATAATGAGGTTTCTCTCTGGGGCCAACGTCCTGACTTTC; CDR3aa: CASSDIMRFLSGANVLTF; d_gene: -; j_gene: TRBJ2-6; abundance: -; v_gene: TRBV7-8
CDR3nt: TGTGCCAGCAGTTCGGGACCACTCATAGCCAAAAACATTCAGTACTTC; CDR3aa: CASSSGPLIAKNIQYF; d_gene: -; j_gene: TRBJ2-4; abundance: few; v_gene: TRBV6-2/TRBV6-3
CDR3nt: TGTGCCAGCAGGGGTCCAGGGGATCTCGAAAAACTGTTTTTT; CDR3aa: CASRGPGDLEKLFF; d_gene: -; j_gene: TRBJ1-4; abundance: -; v_gene: TRBV6-5
CDR3nt: TGTGCCAGCAGTAGGGTACAGGGGAACACTGAAGCTTTCTTT; CDR3aa: CASSRVQGNTEAFF; d_gene: -; j_gene: TRBJ1-1; abundance: few; v_gene: TRBV6-5
CDR3nt: TGTGCCAGATGGGGGCCTTACGCCTTCGGAACAGATACGCAGTATTTT; CDR3aa: CARWGPYAFGTDTQYF; d_gene: -; j_gene: TRBJ2-3; abundance: once; v_gene: TRBV21-1
CDR3nt: TGTGCCAGCAGGTTTTTGGGCAGGGTGACTGAAGCTTTCTTT; CDR3aa: CASRFLGRVTEAFF; d_gene: -; j_gene: TRBJ1-1; abundance: -; v_gene: TRBV28
CDR3nt: TGTGCCAGCAGCTTACCCGCGGGACAGGGAAGGGATGAGCAGTTTTTC; CDR3aa: CASSLPAGQGRDEQFF; d_gene: TRBD1; j_gene: TRBJ2-1; abundance: few; v_gene: TRBV7-9
CDR3nt: TGTGCCAGCAGTGGGACGGGGAGGCCCACAGATACGCAGTATTTT; CDR3aa: CASSGTGRPTDTQYF; d_gene: -; j_gene: TRBJ2-3; abundance: -; v_gene: TRBV2
CDR3nt: TGTGCCAGCAGTGACCGGGGACGGGCGAACACTGAAGCTTTCTTT; CDR3aa: CASSDRGRANTEAFF; d_gene: -; j_gene: TRBJ1-1; abundance: -; v_gene: TRBV25-1
CDR3nt: TGTGCCAGCAGCTTAGGGGGTGGGGGGCAGTTCTTC; CDR3aa: CASSLGGGGQFF; d_gene: -; j_gene: TRBJ2-1; abundance: -; v_gene: TRBV7-2
CDR3nt: TGTGCCAGCAGTGGGGCAGGCCGGTCGCAGACCCAGTTCTTC; CDR3aa: CASSGAGRSQTQFF; d_gene: -; j_gene: TRBJ2-1; abundance: once; v_gene: TRBV2
CDR3nt: TGTGCCAGCAGCATCGGGAAGGGTGGCTACACCTTC; CDR3aa: CASSIGKGGYTF; d_gene: -; j_gene: TRBJ1-2; abundance: -; v_gene: TRBV21-1
CDR3nt: TGTGCCAGCAGCCAGGGACTAGCCTACAATGAGCAGTTCTTC; CDR3aa: CASSQGLAYNEQFF; d_gene: TRBD2; j_gene: TRBJ2-1; abundance: many; v_gene: TRBV3-1
CDR3nt: TGCAGCGCCCGAGGTGGGACAAACGGCGACACTGAAGCTTTCTTT; CDR3aa: CSARGGTNGDTEAFF; d_gene: -; j_gene: TRBJ1-1; abundance: -; v_gene: TRBV29-1
CDR3nt: TGTGCCAGCAGTTACAGTGTTAACACCGGGGAGCTGTTTTTT; CDR3aa: CASSYSVNTGELFF; d_gene: -; j_gene: TRBJ2-2; abundance: -; v_gene: TRBV6-6
CDR3nt: TGTGCCAGCAGCATGAGGGACGCGGGGCTACTCACAGATACGCAGTATTTT; CDR3aa: CASSMRDAGLLTDTQYF; d_gene: -; j_gene: TRBJ2-3; abundance: -; v_gene: TRBV12-3/TRBV12-4
CDR3nt: TGCAGCGCAACAGGGGAGGGACGGGGGGAGACCCAGTACTTC; CDR3aa: CSATGEGRGETQYF; d_gene: -; j_gene: TRBJ2-5; abundance: -; v_gene: TRBV29-1
CDR3nt: TGCGCCAGCAGCCCGGGACTAGCAAGCGAGCAGTACTTC; CDR3aa: CASSPGLASEQYF; d_gene: TRBD2; j_gene: TRBJ2-7; abundance: many; v_gene: TRBV5-1
CDR3nt: TGTGCCAGCAGAGGTGAGGGAAAAGAGACCCAGTTCTTC; CDR3aa: CASRGEGKETQFF; d_gene: -; j_gene: TRBJ2-1; abundance: -; v_gene: TRBV2